This T cell receptor beta chain is drawn from a study of T-cell memory formation after mild COVID-19. V trimming: 6 bases; J trimming: 4 bases; junction bases outside the gene matches: 4. Germline lookup yields CDR1 LGHDT and CDR2 YNNKEL (reference sequence). CDR3 length equals 13 residues. This clonotype was recorded at least ten times. Employing constant-segment primers, 5'RACE generated TCR alpha and TCR beta cDNA libraries bearing sample barcodes and UMIs. TCRdb re-called the 5' RACE reads with MiXCR, one entry per CDR3 protein. The table has around 27,000 distinct CDR3 sequences, 7.4% seen once. Specimen: PBMCs or a T cell subset sorted from them (not recorded which). This TCR derives from an adult woman who had mild COVID-19 (a few samples of this study predate the infection). Cell type and time point are not known. The chain recombines TRBV3-1 with TRBJ1-2; 8 bases are a match to TRBD1. The CDR3 nucleotides are TGTGCCAGCAGTCCCGGGACAGGCTATGGCTACACCTTC. Encoded protein: CASSPGTGYGYTF.